This T cell receptor beta chain was observed in a study of PD-L1 blockade in urothelial cancer. Here immunoSEQ multiplex PCR was the method, and the copy in TCRdb shows in-frame clones only, minus some. The profile shows approximately 50,000 clones, roughly nine tenths of them singletons. The CDR3 is 11 amino acids. Germline loops: CDR1 DFQATT, CDR2 SNEGSKA (reference sequence). Trimming took 6 bases from V and 4 from J, leaving 9 bases between them. This clone has just one count. This chain joins TRBV20-1 and TRBJ1-1; D remains ambiguous. Source: PBMCs, taken around atezolizumab (anti-PD-L1) treatment. The origin of this receptor is a man in his 60s with urothelial cancer. DNA for the CDR3: TGCAGTGCCGAGTCAGGCACTGAAGCTTTCTTT. Its protein product is CSAESGTEAFF.